These T cell receptor beta chains were read from a single sample in a study of PD-1 blockade in classical Hodgkin lymphoma. The table came from immunoSEQ multiplex PCR; TCRdb's copy has only in-frame clones and leaves some out. The data hold 45,000 to 55,000 clones, with over 60% observed a single time. Sequencing was performed on peripheral blood mononuclear cells (PBMCs), taken before the second cycle of nivolumab. The receptors originated from a human donor with classical Hodgkin lymphoma. The CDR3 runs from the conserved cysteine through the conserved F or W. D genes are given only for firm matches. Not all rows give a size; the values are once, few, many and, for expanded clones, a class.

v_call,d_call,clone_size,j_call,cdr3_aa,cdr3_nt
TRBV19,.,once,TRBJ2-5,CASRTLSPRVPKETQYF,TGTGCCAGTAGAACCTTATCCCCCCGGGTCCCGAAAGAGACCCAGTACTTC
TRBV12-5,.,.,TRBJ2-1,CASERPPTNEQFF,TGTGCTAGTGAGCGACCTCCCACGAATGAGCAGTTCTTC
TRBV6-5,.,.,TRBJ1-3,CASSPGTAGNTIYF,TGTGCCAGCAGCCCCGGGACGGCTGGAAACACCATATATTTT
TRBV6-6,.,.,TRBJ2-7,CASSPGHTSYEQYF,TGTGCCAGCAGTCCCGGTCATACCTCCTACGAGCAGTACTTC
TRBV27,.,.,TRBJ2-7,CASFTSSYEQYF,TGTGCCAGCTTCACTAGCAGCTACGAGCAGTACTTC
TRBV7-9,.,few,TRBJ1-2,CASSILDGRGYTF,TGTGCCAGCAGCATCCTGGACGGTCGTGGCTACACCTTC
TRBV30,TRBD1,.,TRBJ2-7,CALTGGSYEQYF,TGTGCCCTGACAGGGGGGTCCTACGAGCAGTACTTC
TRBV28,TRBD1,.,TRBJ1-2,CASRVIGQGATGYTF,TGTGCCAGCAGGGTAATTGGACAGGGGGCGACTGGCTACACCTTC
TRBV4-1,.,.,TRBJ1-1,CASGRDLTEAFF,TGCGCCAGCGGAAGGGACCTTACTGAAGCTTTCTTT
TRBV19,TRBD1,.,TRBJ1-2,CASSTLQGPNGYTF,TGTGCCAGTAGTACCTTACAGGGGCCCAATGGCTACACCTTC
TRBV30,.,.,TRBJ1-5,CAWSVHGGRQPQHF,TGTGCCTGGAGTGTACACGGGGGGAGGCAGCCCCAGCATTTT
TRBV6-6,TRBD1,.,TRBJ1-2,CASTPGQGVYGYTF,TGTGCCAGCACCCCTGGACAGGGAGTCTATGGCTACACCTTC
TRBV6-5,TRBD2,.,TRBJ2-7,CASSTAWGGGYEQYF,TGTGCCAGCAGTACGGCCTGGGGGGGAGGGTACGAGCAGTACTTC
TRBV9,.,.,TRBJ2-1,CASSPTAGGTYNEQFF,TGTGCCAGCAGCCCAACAGCGGGTGGAACCTACAATGAGCAGTTCTTC
TRBV30,.,.,TRBJ1-5,CAWSDTSNQPQHF,TGTGCCTGGAGCGACACCTCTAATCAGCCCCAGCATTTT
TRBV6-5,.,.,TRBJ2-7,CASRHGGYEQYF,TGTGCCAGCAGGCACGGAGGCTACGAGCAGTACTTC
TRBV30,.,.,TRBJ1-4,CAWSGGLGPEKLFF,TGTGCCTGGAGTGGGGGACTGGGACCTGAAAAACTGTTTTTT
TRBV5-1,TRBD1,.,TRBJ2-6,CASSQGQGASGANVLTF,TGCGCCAGCAGCCAAGGACAGGGGGCCTCTGGGGCCAACGTCCTGACTTTC
TRBV7-9,TRBD1,.,TRBJ2-7,CASSWTGNEQYF,TGTGCCAGCAGCTGGACAGGGAACGAGCAGTACTTC
TRBV14,.,.,TRBJ1-5,CASSQGPGKQPQHF,TGTGCCAGCAGCCAAGGGCCCGGAAAGCAGCCCCAGCATTTT
TRBV9,.,.,TRBJ2-5,CASSVGQLQETQYF,TGTGCCAGCAGCGTAGGTCAGCTACAAGAGACCCAGTACTTC
TRBV7-6,.,once,TRBJ2-1,CASSPANEQFF,TGTGCCAGCAGCCCAGCCAATGAGCAGTTCTTC
TRBV19,.,.,TRBJ2-7,CASSLQVNSYEQYF,TGTGCCAGTAGTTTACAGGTTAACTCCTACGAGCAGTACTTC
TRBV2,TRBD1,many,TRBJ1-3,CASSGEGARGNTIYF,TGTGCCAGCAGTGGAGAGGGGGCTCGTGGAAACACCATATATTTT
TRBV4-1,TRBD1,.,TRBJ1-1,CASSLQGAHTEAFF,TGCGCCAGCAGCCTCCAGGGGGCGCACACTGAAGCTTTCTTT
TRBV18,.,.,TRBJ2-1,CASSPQWGTYNEQFF,TGTGCCAGCTCACCACAGTGGGGTACCTACAATGAGCAGTTCTTC
TRBV5-6,TRBD1,.,TRBJ1-2,CASSLDRGIYGYTF,TGTGCCAGCAGCTTAGACAGGGGGATCTATGGCTACACCTTC
TRBV7-9,TRBD2,.,TRBJ2-5,CASSPGLAVETQYF,TGTGCCAGCAGCCCCGGACTAGCGGTTGAGACCCAGTACTTC
TRBV28,.,.,TRBJ1-2,CASSFAPHGYTF,TGTGCCAGCAGTTTCGCCCCACATGGCTACACCTTC
TRBV27,.,.,TRBJ1-5,CASSLQGTRNQPQHF,TGTGCCAGCAGTTTGCAGGGTACGCGCAATCAGCCCCAGCATTTT
TRBV7-2,.,.,TRBJ1-5,CASSLAGQTNQPQHF,TGTGCCAGCAGCTTAGCTGGGCAGACAAATCAGCCCCAGCATTTT
TRBV6-5,.,few,TRBJ1-2,CASSYDRSSYGYTF,TGTGCCAGCAGTTACGACAGGTCCTCCTATGGCTACACCTTC
TRBV4-1,.,.,TRBJ2-7,CASSPELNRSPYEQYF,TGCGCCAGCAGCCCCGAATTGAACAGGTCCCCCTACGAGCAGTACTTC
TRBV5-6,TRBD2,.,TRBJ2-1,CASSFTSGSLEQFF,TGTGCCAGCAGCTTTACTAGCGGGAGTCTTGAGCAGTTCTTC
TRBV11-2,.,.,TRBJ2-7,CASMPGFSSYEQYF,TGTGCCAGCATGCCAGGGTTTAGCTCCTACGAGCAGTACTTC
TRBV30,TRBD2,.,TRBJ2-1,CAWGTGLGIHEQFF,TGTGCCTGGGGCACCGGACTAGGTATCCATGAGCAGTTCTTC
TRBV14,.,.,TRBJ2-5,CASSRTLGGPKETQYF,TGTGCCAGCAGCCGGACCTTGGGGGGGCCCAAGGAGACCCAGTACTTC
TRBV5-1,TRBD1,.,TRBJ2-3,CASSDGTGDSDTQYF,TGCGCCAGCAGCGACGGGACAGGTGATTCAGATACGCAGTATTTT
TRBV5-6,TRBD1,.,TRBJ1-2,CASSRTGPYGYTF,TGTGCCAGCAGCCGGACAGGACCCTATGGCTACACCTTC
TRBV7-9,.,.,TRBJ1-1,CASSLGGGLNTEAFF,TGTGCCAGCAGCTTAGGCGGGGGGTTGAACACTGAAGCTTTCTTT
TRBV6-5,TRBD1,few,TRBJ2-2,CASRGQGAYTGELFF,TGTGCCAGCAGGGGGCAGGGGGCTTACACCGGGGAGCTGTTTTTT